Each of the 18 T cell receptor beta chains below was sequenced from the same sample in a study of T cell clonotyping in hematopoietic cell transplantation. The assay was immunoSEQ multiplex PCR, and TCRdb's table has in-frame clones only and misses some. The sample holds about 69,000 clones, 94% seen once. Sequencing was carried out using peripheral blood mononuclear cells. The origin of the receptors is a man in his forties or fifties in good health. Some clones in this sample may be carry-over from other donors' samples.

The chain couples TRBV9 to TRBJ1-6; unclear D gene. This CDR3 contains 15 residues. The V gene lost 4 bases and the J gene lost 7 bases, with 15 bases spanning the gap. From germline, CDR1 is SGDLS and CDR2 YYNGEE. The CDR3 DNA sequence: TGTGCCAGCAGCCAGAGGCTTTTAGGAAATTCACCCCTCCACTTT. As protein: CASSQRLLGNSPLHF.

The chain employs TRBV25-1 and TRBJ1-1; 7 nucleotides line up with TRBD1. The CDR3 consists of 15 residues. Per the germline V gene, CDR1 is MGHDK and CDR2 is SYGVNS. The junction had 9 bases not matched to a gene; V was cut back by 1 base and J by 7 bases. CDR3 nucleotides: TGTGCCAGCAGTGAATTGGGGTTGGGGGACAGTGAAGCTTTCTTT. Protein: CASSELGLGDSEAFF.

The sample holds one count of this clone. The gene calls are TRBV5-1 and TRBJ1-4; tentative D call: TRBD1 (6 bases). Trimming cost V 0 bases and J 4 bases, with 16 bases left between them. The length of the CDR3 is 17 residues. Germline CDR1 SGHRS, CDR2 YFSETQ. CDR3 coding DNA: TGCGCCAGCAGCTTGGACGTAACGACAGGCCGTAATGAAAAACTGTTTTTT. It translates to CASSLDVTTGRNEKLFF.

This clone has just one count. This chain joins TRBV6-4 and TRBJ2-1; D possibly corresponds to TRBD1 (6 bases). Germline V gene sequence: CDR1 MRHNA, CDR2 SNTAGT. Trimming pared 4 bases from V and 6 bases from J, leaving 10 bases between. The CDR3 covers 13 residues. CDR3 in amino acids: CASSGLRGNEQFF. The CDR3 DNA reads as TGTGCCAGCAGTGGCCTCAGGGGCAATGAGCAGTTCTTC.

This chain connects TRBV28 to TRBJ2-7; D is undetermined. Germline assignment: CDR1 MDHEN and CDR2 SYDVKM. This CDR3 has 13 amino acids. V lost 5 bases and J lost 4, with 12 bases in between. In DNA, the CDR3 is TGTGCCAGCAGTCCAGGAATCGGTTACGAGCAGTACTTC. Amino acids: CASSPGIGYEQYF.

The rearrangement uses TRBV16 and TRBJ2-7; D is perhaps TRBD2 (5 bases). Trimming took off 2 bases at V and 3 bases at J, with 14 bases between the two ends. The CDR3 totals 15 residues. The germline CDR1 and CDR2 sequences are KGHSY and FQNENV. The CDR3 reads CASSQGPHGDYEQYF. Written as DNA, the CDR3 is TGTGCCAGCAGCCAAGGTCCCCACGGGGACTACGAGCAGTACTTC.

This chain uses TRBV30 with TRBJ1-1; D gene unclear. The CDR3 totals 11 residues. Germline loops: CDR1 GTSNPN, CDR2 SVGIG (reference sequence). The V end was cut by 4 bases, the J end by 5 bases, with 8 bases between. The DNA of the CDR3 is TGTGCCTGGACCGGGTTTACTGAAGCTTTCTTT. This translates into CAWTGFTEAFF.

V and J are TRBV2 and TRBJ1-1, with D perhaps matching TRBD1 (5 bases). Trimming stripped 1 base from V and 0 bases from J, with 9 bases between. CDR3 length: 15 residues. Germline assignment: CDR1 SNHLY and CDR2 FYNNEI. CDR3 coding DNA: TGTGCCAGCAGTGAAGACACAGGCGTGAACACTGAAGCTTTCTTT. It specifies CASSEDTGVNTEAFF.

This clone has more than one count but fewer than ten. The rearrangement uses TRBV7-9 and TRBJ2-7; D perhaps matches TRBD2 (5 bases). This CDR3 comprises 12 residues. Trimming took 5 bases from V and 3 from J, leaving 8 bases between them. The germline CDR1 and CDR2 sequences are SEHNR and FQNEAQ (reference sequence). The CDR3 DNA reads as TGTGCCAGCAGCCGGACTGACTACGAGCAGTACTTC. The encoded protein is CASSRTDYEQYF.

The chain joins TRBV2 to TRBJ2-1, with a weak D call TRBD1 (6 bases). V was pared by 2 bases and J by 12 bases, with 11 bases between. Germline CDR1 SNHLY, CDR2 FYNNEI. This CDR3 is built from 12 residues. The CDR3 coding sequence is TGTGCCAGCAGTGAAACAGGGAGTCTGCAGTTCTTC. It specifies CASSETGSLQFF.

CDR3 bases: TGTGCCAGCAGCCTACCACCGGGTCGGGGGGCCGGACCGTACTTC. It translates to CASSLPPGRGAGPYF. The V call is TRBV5-6, the J call TRBJ2-5; D perhaps matches TRBD2 (7 bases). Germline loops: CDR1 SGHDT, CDR2 YYEEEE. The V end was cut by 4 bases, the J end by 13 bases, with 26 bases between. The CDR3 extends over 15 amino acids.

A note on this clone: Germline is not matched at one junction end, which may reflect a read error. The V gene is TRBV7-7, the J gene TRBJ2-2, with TRBD1 as a possible D gene (6 bases). Germline V lookup: CDR1 SSHAT, CDR2 FNYEAQ (reference sequence). CDR3 length: 14 residues. DNA of the CDR3: TGTGCTAGCAGCAGAACAGGGATCCCCGGGGAGCTGTTTTTT. Translation gives CASSRTGIPGELFF.

The chain uses TRBV19 and TRBJ2-5, with D perhaps given as TRBD1 or TRBD2 (5 bases each). The CDR3 sequence is 14 residues long. In germline, CDR1 is LNHDA, CDR2 SQIVND (reference sequence). V lost 3 bases and J lost 7, with 15 bases in between. CDR3 sequence: CASSMARGKGTQYF. In DNA, the CDR3 is TGTGCCAGTAGTATGGCGAGGGGAAAGGGGACCCAGTACTTC. Complete variable domain (other parts from reference TRBV19 and TRBJ2-5): DGGITQSPKYLFRKEGQNVTLSCEQNLNHDAMYWYRQDPGQGLRLIYYSQIVNDFQKGDIAEGYSVSREKKESFPLTVTSAQKNPTAFYLCASSMARGKGTQYFGPGTRLLVL.

The rearrangement links TRBV2 to TRBJ2-3; the D gene is possibly TRBD2 (5 bases). V lost 7 bases and J 0 bases, leaving 11 bases between the germline ends. Germline assignment: CDR1 SNHLY and CDR2 FYNNEI. The CDR3 is 14 amino acids. In DNA, the CDR3 is TGTGCCAGCAACAAGGACTGGAGCACAGATACGCAGTATTTT. Protein: CASNKDWSTDTQYF.

This clone was observed a single time. This sequence joins TRBV7-8 and TRBJ2-1; weak D call: TRBD1 (6 bases). V was shortened by 4 bases and J by 12 bases, with 22 bases between the two germline ends. This CDR3 has 15 residues. Per germline, CDR1 SGHVS and CDR2 FQNEAQ. Here the CDR3 DNA reads TGTGCCAGCAGCTCCAGGACGGTGGGGGCCCCGGGGCAGTTCTTC. Translated, it gives CASSSRTVGAPGQFF.

The DNA of the CDR3 is TGCGCCAGCAGCTCCAAACTAGCGGGAGGGCCCTACGACTACAATGAGCAGTTCTTC. Its translation is CASSSKLAGGPYDYNEQFF. The chain couples TRBV5-1 to TRBJ2-1; 13 bases fit TRBD2. V lost 3 bases, J lost 3 bases, and 12 bases stayed unmatched. The germline V gene encodes CDR1 SGHRS and CDR2 YFSETQ. This CDR3 spans 19 amino acids.

The chain has TRBV11-3 and TRBJ2-7; D not resolved. V lost 2 bases to trimming and J lost 2 bases, with 7 bases between them. This CDR3 has 13 residues. The germline CDR1 and CDR2 sequences are SGHNT and YENEEA. CDR3 loop: CASSLNTAYEQYF. The CDR3 region has the DNA TGTGCCAGCAGCTTAAACACCGCCTACGAGCAGTACTTC.

The chain carries TRBV30 and TRBJ1-2; TRBD1 agrees at 7 bases. Germline V gene data show CDR1 as GTSNPN and CDR2 as SVGIG (reference sequence). After removal of 5 bases from V and 8 bases from J, the junction contained 11 bases not matched to a gene. The CDR3 spans 13 residues. This CDR3 is CAWCVRGRDGYTF. DNA of the CDR3: TGTGCCTGGTGCGTAAGGGGGCGGGACGGCTACACCTTC.